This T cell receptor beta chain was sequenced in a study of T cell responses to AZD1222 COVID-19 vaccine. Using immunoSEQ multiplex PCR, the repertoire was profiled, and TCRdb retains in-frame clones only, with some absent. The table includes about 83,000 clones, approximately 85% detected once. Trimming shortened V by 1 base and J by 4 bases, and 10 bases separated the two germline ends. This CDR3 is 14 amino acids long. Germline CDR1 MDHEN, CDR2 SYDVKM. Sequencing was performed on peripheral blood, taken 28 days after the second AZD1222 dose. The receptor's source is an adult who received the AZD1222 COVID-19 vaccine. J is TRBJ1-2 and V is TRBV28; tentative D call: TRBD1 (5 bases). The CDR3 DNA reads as TGTGCCAGCAGTTTATCTGGGACGGGCTATGGCTACACCTTC. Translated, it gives CASSLSGTGYGYTF.